What follows describes a single T cell receptor beta chain. In the original processing: Amplification with reference gene primers provided the estimates of nucleated cell counts. The method was immunoSEQ multiplex PCR; TCRdb's version includes in-frame clones alone and lacks a portion of them. V and J calls and clone size are copied from that table; D and trimming were computed from the DNA. Of approximately 220,000 clones in the sample, approximately 90% were seen once. This record comes from a study of blood T cell repertoires in COVID-19. At the level of the study: T cells, B-cell-depleted T cells, or PBMCs supplied cDNA or gDNA.

The CDR3 covers 12 residues. V was trimmed by 5 bases and J by 6 bases, leaving 7 bases between them. Individuals aged roughly 18 to 95 years were recruited from 24 US areas. Assignment of participants to cohorts was predicated upon participant-reported clinical history. This chain links TRBV12-3 or TRBV12-4 with TRBJ2-2; D is uncertain. The sequenced sample consisted of PBMCs or T cells enriched from blood (not recorded which). The receptor's source is a woman under 40 with acute COVID-19. The CDR3 region has the DNA TGTGCCAGCAGTCCCGTAGCCGGGGAGCTGTTTTTT. Translation gives CASSPVAGELFF.